The clone carrying this T cell receptor beta chain was recorded many times. As yet, its antigen is unknown. TCR beta CDR3 sequences were amplified from RNA transcripts. HTBI primers drove first-round RT-PCR of the TCR CDR3. TCRdb re-called the multiplex PCR reads with MiXCR, one entry per CDR3 protein. The data show some 600,000 distinct CDR3 sequences, with more than 11% seen just once and approximately 5.7% held by the top ten. These data come from a study of T cells in Graves' hyperthyroidism and ophthalmopathy. About the study: Initial diagnosis, before any treatment, was when peripheral blood was collected.

Hyperthyroidism, newly diagnosed and lasting under 2 months, affected patients aged 18 to 65. Based on clinical symptoms, serum thyroxine and TRAb, thyroid ultrasound and orbital computed tomography, diagnoses were reached. Study-level results: Blood samples included most of the expanded thyroid clonotypes exceeding 0.001.

This CDR3 contains 16 residues. Germline V gene lookup returns CDR1 LGHNT and CDR2 FRNRAP. V lost 5 bases to trimming and J lost 1 base, with 17 bases between them. The chain carries TRBV12-5 and TRBJ1-2, with D unresolved. The material sequenced was blood. This TCR was recovered from a woman in her 30s with Graves' hyperthyroidism that later progressed to Graves' ophthalmopathy. In DNA, the CDR3 is TGTGCTAGTGGTGACCCCGGGCCCTTTTTTAACTATGGCTACACCTTC. Translation: CASGDPGPFFNYGYTF. Looking up the rest from reference TRBV12-5 and TRBJ1-2 gives the full variable domain: DARVTQTPRHKVTEMGQEVTMRCQPILGHNTVFWYRQTMMQGLELLAYFRNRAPLDDSGMPKDRFSAEMPDATLATLKIQPSEPRDSAVYFCASGDPGPFFNYGYTFGSGTRLTVV.